The 31 T cell receptor beta chains below were found in one sample sequenced in a study of T cell changes during pregnancy in multiple sclerosis. Repertoires were generated with immunoSEQ multiplex PCR, while TCRdb's copy carries only in-frame clones and drops some. The sample holds 50,000 to 65,000 clones, roughly 91% seen once. Sequenced here: peripheral blood, sampled in the third trimester of pregnancy. The receptors were gathered from a female donor in good health, enrolled as a control in a pregnancy study.

The chain carries TRBV5-1 and TRBJ2-2; tentatively, D is TRBD2 (5 bases). The CDR3 loop spans 12 amino acids. Trimming cost V 3 bases and J 5 bases, with 5 bases left between them. From germline, CDR1 is SGHRS and CDR2 YFSETQ. As DNA, the CDR3 is TGCGCCAGCAGCTCGGGGACCGGGGAGCTGTTTTTT. Protein product: CASSSGTGELFF.

The table lists this clone with a few counts. This chain links TRBV7-9 with TRBJ1-1; D might be TRBD1 (6 bases). CDR3 length: 12 residues. Trimming pared 5 bases from V and 7 bases from J, leaving 11 bases between. Germline V gene data show CDR1 as SEHNR and CDR2 as FQNEAQ (reference sequence). The DNA for the CDR3 is TGTGCCAGCAGCCAACAGGGTCTTGAAGCTTTCTTT. The encoded protein is CASSQQGLEAFF. Drawing the rest from reference TRBV7-9 and TRBJ1-1, the complete variable domain is DTGVSQNPRHKITKRGQNVTFRCDPISEHNRLYWYRQTLGQGPEFLTYFQNEAQLEKSRLLSDRFSAERPKGSFSTLEIQRTEQGDSAMYLCASSQQGLEAFFGQGTRLTVV.

The rearrangement links TRBV19 to TRBJ2-1; D is ambiguous. V lost 5 bases and J lost 8, with 7 bases in between. The CDR3 consists of 11 residues. CDR1 is LNHDA, CDR2 SQIVND, per germline (reference sequence). The DNA of the CDR3 is TGTGCCAGTAGTCGGAGTGATGAGCAGTTCTTC. Translating gives CASSRSDEQFF.

The genes are TRBV6-6 and TRBJ1-6, with TRBD1 matching 7 bases. The CDR3 length is 13 residues. The ends lost 11 bases at V and 7 bases at J; junction bases unmatched: 8. CDR1 and CDR2 (germline): MNHNY, SVGAGI (reference sequence). The CDR3 reads CAGQGQLNSPLHF. The CDR3 DNA sequence: TGTGCCGGCCAGGGACAGTTAAATTCACCCCTCCACTTT.

The chain is built from TRBV28 and TRBJ1-1, with 9 bases identical to TRBD1. With 5 bases clipped from V and 7 bases from J, the junction kept 14 bases outside the gene matches. CDR3 length: 16 residues. Germline CDR1 MDHEN, CDR2 SYDVKM. CDR3 protein: CASSPLTYRGRGEAFF. The CDR3 region has the DNA TGTGCCAGCAGTCCCCTAACTTACAGGGGGCGGGGTGAAGCTTTCTTT.

The rearrangement links TRBV7-8 to TRBJ1-5; 7 bases are shared with TRBD1. V shed 5 bases, J shed 7 bases, and the junction held 5 bases outside the gene matches. CDR1 SGHVS and CDR2 FQNEAQ come from the germline V gene. The CDR3 spans 13 residues. The CDR3 coding sequence is TGTGCCAGCAGCGTCACAGGGGCCCAGCCCCAGCATTTT. This translates into CASSVTGAQPQHF.

The V call is TRBV30, the J call TRBJ2-3; 8 nucleotides line up with TRBD1. V lost 2 bases, J lost 2 bases, and 3 bases stayed unmatched. The CDR3 runs to 14 residues. The germline V gene encodes CDR1 GTSNPN and CDR2 SVGIG (reference sequence). DNA for the CDR3: TGTGCCTGGAGTAGGACAGGGAACACAGATACGCAGTATTTT. Amino acid sequence: CAWSRTGNTDTQYF.

V and J are TRBV10-3 and TRBJ1-2; a weak D match, TRBD1 (6 bases). The CDR3 has 13 residues. The germline V and J ends were trimmed by 4 bases and 4 bases, with 10 bases remaining between them. Germline CDR1 reads ENHRY; CDR2 reads SYGVKD. Here the CDR3 DNA reads TGTGCCATCAGTGGGGGACACATCTATGGCTACACCTTC. Translated: CAISGGHIYGYTF.

This clone has a single count. The rearrangement uses TRBV13 and TRBJ1-3; a weak D match, TRBD1 (5 bases). Per germline, CDR1 PRHDT and CDR2 FYEKMQ (reference sequence). There are 16 residues in the CDR3. The germline V and J ends were trimmed by 0 bases and 4 bases, with 13 bases remaining between them. Here the CDR3 DNA reads TGTGCCAGCAGCTTAGGCTCCGCCAGGGCCGGAAACACCATATATTTT. Protein: CASSLGSARAGNTIYF. Full variable domain (outside the CDR3, taken from reference TRBV13 and TRBJ1-3): AAGVIQSPRHLIKEKRETATLKCYPIPRHDTVYWYQQGPGQDPQFLISFYEKMQSDKGSIPDRFSAQQFSDYHSELNMSSLELGDSALYFCASSLGSARAGNTIYFGEGSWLTVV.

This clone was detected once. The gene calls are TRBV2 and TRBJ2-1; D is ambiguous. This CDR3 contains 14 residues. Germline loops: CDR1 SNHLY, CDR2 FYNNEI. With 2 bases removed from V and 0 bases from J, the gap between germline ends came to 5 bases. The chain's CDR3 is CASSEISSYNEQFF. In nucleotides, the CDR3 is TGTGCCAGCAGTGAAATTAGCTCCTACAATGAGCAGTTCTTC. Full variable domain (rest looked up from reference TRBV2 and TRBJ2-1): EPEVTQTPSHQVTQMGQEVILRCVPISNHLYFYWYRQILGQKVEFLVSFYNNEISEKSEIFDDQFSVERPDGSNFTLKIRSTKLEDSAMYFCASSEISSYNEQFFGPGTRLTVL.

This rearrangement joins TRBV6-5 to TRBJ2-3; possible D gene TRBD2, 5 bases. Trimming took off 4 bases at V and 4 bases at J, with 9 bases between the two ends. CDR1 MNHEY and CDR2 SVGAGI come from the germline V gene. The CDR3 is made up of 13 amino acids. CDR3 residues: CASSSLGADTQYF. The CDR3 DNA sequence: TGTGCCAGCAGTTCGCTCGGGGCAGATACGCAGTATTTT.

This chain joins TRBV5-1 and TRBJ1-3, with D unresolved. The germline CDR1 and CDR2 sequences are SGHRS and YFSETQ. The V gene lost 1 base and the J gene lost 0 bases, with 8 bases spanning the gap. This CDR3 region has 15 residues. DNA of the CDR3: TGCGCCAGCAGCTTGACCGCGAGCTCTGGAAACACCATATATTTT. This translates into CASSLTASSGNTIYF.

This clone is a singleton in its sample. The V call is TRBV4-1, the J call TRBJ2-1; tentative D call: TRBD2 (5 bases). The V gene's germline CDR1 is MGHRA and CDR2 YSYEKL. V dropped 5 bases and J dropped 6 bases, with 20 bases sitting between them. This CDR3 comprises 16 residues. This chain's CDR3 is CASSETTWRVANEQFF. CDR3 sequence (DNA): TGCGCCAGCAGCGAAACAACATGGCGGGTCGCCAATGAGCAGTTCTTC.

The chain uses TRBV9 and TRBJ1-1, with D possibly TRBD1 on 5 matching bases. This CDR3 spans 14 amino acids. CDR1 and CDR2 from the germline V gene are SGDLS and YYNGEE. The ends were cut back, 3 bases at V and 4 bases at J, with 13 bases in the middle. CDR3 in amino acids: CASSARAGPTEAFF. DNA for the CDR3: TGTGCCAGCAGCGCTCGGGCAGGGCCCACTGAAGCTTTCTTT.

A word on this clone: Other DNA sequences in the sample encode the same CDR3. V gene TRBV6-1 combines with J gene TRBJ2-1; 11 nucleotides match TRBD2. The CDR3 contains 15 residues. V shed 4 bases and J 6 bases; nucleotides not matched to a gene: 5. CDR1 is MNHNS, CDR2 SASEGT, per germline. The CDR3 region is CASSGRTSGLNEQFF. CDR3 nucleotide sequence: TGTGCCAGCAGTGGACGGACTAGCGGGCTCAATGAGCAGTTCTTC.

V usage is TRBV5-4 and J usage is TRBJ2-5; 7 bases match TRBD2. Trimming took 4 bases from V and 2 from J; bases not matched to a gene: 8. Germline V gene sequence: CDR1 SGHNT, CDR2 YYREEE (reference sequence). This CDR3 contains 15 residues. CDR3 amino acids: CASSLQGAGQETQYF. The CDR3 DNA reads TGTGCCAGCAGCCTGCAGGGAGCGGGACAAGAGACCCAGTACTTC.

The chain combines TRBV21-1 with TRBJ2-3; the DNA was not compared with TRBD2, the D call given in the table. TRBV21-1 is flagged as a pseudogene. The CDR3 is 17 residues long. The CDR3 DNA is TGTGCCAGCAGCGTAAGGGTGACTAGCGGAAGCACAGATACGCAGTATTTT. Protein product: CASSVRVTSGSTDTQYF.

This clone was seen once. The V and J genes are TRBV9 and TRBJ2-3; 9 bases align to TRBD1. This CDR3 contains 16 residues. Germline assignment: CDR1 SGDLS and CDR2 YYNGEE. With V trimmed by 3 bases and J by 1 base, 6 bases remained unmatched. CDR3 sequence (DNA): TGTGCCAGCAGCGCGAGGACAGGGGCTGGCACAGATACGCAGTATTTT. Protein: CASSARTGAGTDTQYF.

The chain employs TRBV30 and TRBJ1-5; D perhaps matches TRBD1 (6 bases). V was pared by 0 bases and J by 7 bases, with 10 bases between. CDR1 GTSNPN and CDR2 SVGIG come from the germline V gene (reference sequence). The CDR3 runs 13 residues. The CDR3 DNA reads TGTGCCTGGAGTGTAGGGGGAGACCAGCCCCAGCATTTT. Translation: CAWSVGGDQPQHF.

V gene TRBV2 combines with J gene TRBJ1-1; D remains unclear. The CDR3 totals 14 residues. Looked up from germline, CDR1 is SNHLY and CDR2 is FYNNEI. The V end was cut by 7 bases, the J end by 2 bases, with 14 bases between. CDR3 coding DNA: TGTGCCAGCATGGACTGGGGAAGCAACACTGAAGCTTTCTTT. Translating gives CASMDWGSNTEAFF.

The chain uses TRBV19 and TRBJ1-5; TRBD1 is a possible D gene (6 bases). The CDR3 spans 16 residues. The germline CDR1 and CDR2 sequences are LNHDA and SQIVND (reference sequence). V was cut by 7 bases and J by 1 base, with 17 bases left in between. CDR3: CASTPRGGGSNQPQHF. In DNA, the CDR3 is TGTGCCAGTACCCCTAGGGGGGGTGGAAGCAATCAGCCCCAGCATTTT.

This clone was recorded only once. The chain joins TRBV6-6 to TRBJ2-5; 9 bases match TRBD1. The length of the CDR3 is 15 residues. Germline V lookup: CDR1 MNHNY, CDR2 SVGAGI (reference sequence). The ends lost 4 bases at V and 5 bases at J; junction bases unmatched: 8. The CDR3 is CASSFKQGARETQYF. The CDR3 DNA is TGTGCCAGCAGTTTCAAACAGGGGGCGCGGGAGACCCAGTACTTC.

The J gene is TRBJ1-2, the V gene TRBV2, with 7 nucleotides matching TRBD1. Germline CDR1 is SNHLY and CDR2 is FYNNEI. V shed 8 bases, J shed 4 bases, and the junction held 7 bases outside the gene matches. The CDR3 runs 13 residues. CDR3 sequence: CASAGQSVYGYTF. The DNA of the CDR3 is TGTGCCAGCGCGGGACAGAGTGTCTATGGCTACACCTTC. Full variable domain (missing parts from reference TRBV2 and TRBJ1-2): EPEVTQTPSHQVTQMGQEVILRCVPISNHLYFYWYRQILGQKVEFLVSFYNNEISEKSEIFDDQFSVERPDGSNFTLKIRSTKLEDSAMYFCASAGQSVYGYTFGSGTRLTVV.

The genes are TRBV14 and TRBJ2-1; no firm D call. This CDR3 is built from 20 residues. In germline, CDR1 is SGHDN, CDR2 FVKESK. V lost 5 bases and J 0 bases, leaving 26 bases between the germline ends. The CDR3 DNA is TGTGCCAGCAGCTACACCCCGGCCGGGTTTTTCGACCGCTCCTACAATGAGCAGTTCTTC. This encodes CASSYTPAGFFDRSYNEQFF.

This sequence joins TRBV7-2 and TRBJ2-3, with a possible D match to TRBD2 (7 bases). Trimming pared 1 base from V and 2 bases from J, leaving 13 bases between. Germline V gene lookup returns CDR1 SGHTA and CDR2 FQGNSA. This CDR3 is built from 16 residues. The CDR3 nucleotides are TGTGCCAGCAGCTTAGAGGTTGCGGGGGCCACAGATACGCAGTATTTT. As protein: CASSLEVAGATDTQYF.

V and J are TRBV27 and TRBJ2-7; TRBD2 agrees at 15 bases. Trimming removed 1 base from V and 2 bases from J; junction bases left unmatched: 9. The CDR3 is 19 residues long. Germline V CDR1 and CDR2: MNHEY, SMNVEV (reference sequence). This CDR3 is CASSLLGLAGGPGPYEQYF. CDR3 nucleotides: TGTGCCAGCAGTTTATTGGGACTAGCGGGGGGACCAGGCCCCTACGAGCAGTACTTC.

This rearrangement joins TRBV15 to TRBJ2-1; D is undetermined. There are 13 residues in the CDR3. Trimming pared 1 base from V and 6 bases from J, leaving 7 bases between. In germline, CDR1 is LNHNV, CDR2 YYDKDF (reference sequence). CDR3 coding DNA: TGTGCCACCAGCAGAGCACAGTCCAATGAGCAGTTCTTC. Protein sequence: CATSRAQSNEQFF.

The rearrangement joins TRBV6-5 to TRBJ2-1, with TRBD2 identical over 12 bases. With 5 bases clipped from V and 8 bases from J, the junction kept 4 bases outside the gene matches. This CDR3 contains 14 residues. Germline V gene data show CDR1 as MNHEY and CDR2 as SVGAGI. The CDR3 protein is CASSGGLAGYEQFF. CDR3 bases: TGTGCCAGCAGTGGGGGACTAGCGGGTTATGAGCAGTTCTTC.

The V and J genes are TRBV9 and TRBJ2-4, with D unclear. This CDR3 comprises 16 residues. Between the trimmed V and J ends, which lost 0 bases and 0 bases, there was a span of 10 bases. Germline V CDR1 and CDR2: SGDLS, YYNGEE. CDR3 protein: CASSVDNSLAKNIQYF. In DNA, the CDR3 is TGTGCCAGCAGCGTAGATAACAGTCTAGCCAAAAACATTCAGTACTTC.

This rearrangement joins TRBV9 to TRBJ2-1, with a tentative D call TRBD2 (6 bases). V gave up 0 bases and J gave up 3 bases, with 13 bases separating them. The CDR3 has 16 residues. Germline CDR1 is SGDLS and CDR2 is YYNGEE. This CDR3 reads CASSVGTSPVYNEQFF. The DNA for the CDR3 is TGTGCCAGCAGCGTAGGTACTAGCCCCGTCTACAATGAGCAGTTCTTC.

This chain uses TRBV5-4 with TRBJ1-4; D remains unclear. This CDR3 is 15 amino acids long. Trimming left V 4 bases short and J 0 bases short, with 10 bases between. CDR1 is SGHNT, CDR2 YYREEE, per germline (reference sequence). Here the CDR3 reads CASSGGTATNEKLFF. DNA for the CDR3: TGTGCCAGCAGCGGCGGAACCGCAACTAATGAAAAACTGTTTTTT.